The text below deals with one T cell receptor beta chain. Its antigen is still unknown. Germline V gene data show CDR1 as GTSNPN and CDR2 as SVGIG (reference sequence). The length of the CDR3 is 13 residues. The V end lost 5 bases, the J end lost 0 bases, and 10 bases lay between the germline ends. This specimen belongs to a study of CD8 T cells in ankylosing spondylitis. Points from the study as a whole: Researchers report that disease-linked clones proved CD8+ and relatively rare in peripheral blood. Among TCR beta sequences, a motif of several highly homologous variants appeared characteristic of ankylosing spondylitis blood.

Scientists made TCR beta libraries using quantitative 5'-RACE with molecular barcodes. From the 5' RACE reads, TCRdb called clonotypes with MiXCR, one entry per CDR3 protein. This table has about 150,000 distinct CDR3 sequences, under 55% appearing once. This sequence joins TRBV30 and TRBJ1-2; no clear D. Material for sequencing was synovial fluid, either unsorted or a sorted T cell fraction (not recorded which). The sequence came from a male donor with ankylosing spondylitis. As DNA, the CDR3 is TGTGCCTGGTTGACGGCCGCTAACTATGGCTACACCTTC. Amino acids: CAWLTAANYGYTF. The variable domain in full, with the rest retrieved from reference TRBV30 and TRBJ1-2, is SQTIHQWPATLVQPVGSPLSLECTVEGTSNPNLYWYRQAAGRGLQLLFYSVGIGQISSEVPQNLSASRPQDRQFILSSKKLLLSDSGFYLCAWLTAANYGYTFGSGTRLTVV.